A selection of T cell receptor beta chains follows, all from one sample in a study of cytomegalovirus exposure and HLA in healthy donors. Sequencing was performed with immunoSEQ multiplex PCR; in TCRdb, only in-frame clones are kept and a portion is missing. The table lists some 230,000 clones, around 90% of them singletons, with approximately 0.99% in the top ten. Sequencing was performed on PBMCs. All receptors come from a young woman in good health and CMV-seronegative. The CDR3 runs from the conserved cysteine through the conserved F or W. D genes are given only for firm matches. Clone size, where shown, is once, few, many, or a class for clones that have expanded.

CDR3aa	CDR3nt	len	d_gene	abundance	j_gene	v_gene
CASGLGHTGGPETQYF	TGTGCTAGTGGTTTAGGTCACACAGGGGGTCCGGAGACCCAGTACTTC	16	TRBD1	-	TRBJ2-5	TRBV12-5
CASSSSQGIYGYTF	TGTGCCAGCAGCTCTTCCCAGGGAATTTATGGCTACACCTTC	14	-	-	TRBJ1-2	TRBV7-9
CASRGRLAGGETQYF	TGTGCCAGCCGTGGTCGACTAGCGGGAGGAGAGACCCAGTACTTC	15	TRBD2	once	TRBJ2-5	TRBV6-4
CASSFSGVSNQPQHF	TGTGCCAGCAGTTTCTCAGGGGTTAGCAATCAGCCCCAGCATTTT	15	-	-	TRBJ1-5	TRBV28
CASSLSITVQSPLHF	TGTGCCAGCAGTTTATCGATAACAGTGCAATCACCCCTCCACTTT	15	-	-	TRBJ1-6	TRBV27
CASSVDVGTDIEELFF	TGTGCCAGCAGCGTAGATGTCGGGACAGACATCGAGGAGCTGTTTTTT	16	TRBD1	-	TRBJ2-2	TRBV9
CASRQGSSGANVLTF	TGTGCCAGCAGGCAGGGTAGCTCTGGGGCCAACGTCCTGACTTTC	15	-	-	TRBJ2-6	TRBV2
CASSFDTLRNNEQFF	TGTGCCAGCAGCTTCGACACCCTCCGGAACAATGAGCAGTTCTTC	15	-	-	TRBJ2-1	TRBV11-1
CASSLVTSEQYF	TGTGCCAGCAGTTTAGTAACTAGCGAGCAGTACTTC	12	-	once	TRBJ2-7	TRBV28
CASSPTSSGEQFF	TGTGCCAGCTCACCAACTAGTTCTGGTGAGCAGTTCTTC	13	-	once	TRBJ2-1	TRBV18
CASSYGGAGNTIYF	TGTGCCAGCAGTTACGGGGGGGCAGGAAACACCATATATTTT	14	-	-	TRBJ1-3	TRBV6-5
CASSSSKGMNTEAFF	TGCGCCAGCTCCTCATCTAAGGGGATGAACACTGAAGCTTTCTTT	15	-	-	TRBJ1-1	TRBV4-1
CASTLPLGHRYGYTF	TGTGCCAGCACCCTCCCACTGGGACACCGATATGGCTACACCTTC	15	-	-	TRBJ1-2	TRBV6-1
CAWSALGGLNTEAFF	TGTGCCTGGAGTGCCCTCGGGGGTTTGAACACTGAAGCTTTCTTT	15	-	-	TRBJ1-1	TRBV30
CASSGAGSNQPQHF	TGTGCTTCCTCAGGGGCTGGGAGCAATCAGCCCCAGCATTTT	14	-	-	TRBJ1-5	TRBV19
CASSYGRTEAFF	TGTGCCAGCAGTTATGGTAGAACTGAAGCTTTCTTT	12	-	-	TRBJ1-1	TRBV6-5
CASSFELVNTGELFF	TGTGCCAGCAGCTTCGAACTCGTGAACACCGGGGAGCTGTTTTTT	15	-	-	TRBJ2-2	TRBV7-3
CASSLWDRDGYTF	TGTGCCAGCAGCTTATGGGACAGGGACGGCTACACCTTC	13	TRBD1	-	TRBJ1-2	TRBV7-8
CASSYMRESSYEQYF	TGTGCCAGCAGCTACATGCGGGAGAGCTCCTACGAGCAGTACTTC	15	TRBD2	-	TRBJ2-7	TRBV6-5
CASSGQIQWNTEAFF	TGTGCCAGCAGTGGTCAGATACAGTGGAACACTGAAGCTTTCTTT	15	-	-	TRBJ1-1	TRBV6-1
CASRADRADKQYF	TGTGCCAGCAGGGCGGACAGGGCAGATAAGCAGTACTTC	13	TRBD1	-	TRBJ2-7	TRBV28
CASSYSRSQAYGYTF	TGTGCCAGCAGTTACTCAAGGTCCCAGGCCTATGGCTACACCTTC	15	-	-	TRBJ1-2	TRBV6-5
CASSLGQGMAPLHF	TGTGCCAGCAGTTTGGGACAGGGGATGGCACCCCTCCACTTT	14	TRBD1	-	TRBJ1-6	TRBV6-5
CASSPSPPGKNTEAFF	TGTGCCAGCAGCCCCTCCCCCCCCGGGAAGAACACTGAAGCTTTCTTT	16	-	-	TRBJ1-1	TRBV11-3
CASSSGKNIQYF	TGTGCCAGTAGTTCAGGGAAAAACATTCAGTACTTC	12	-	-	TRBJ2-4	TRBV19
CASRWGRFSPGVNTEAFF	TGTGCCAGTAGATGGGGCAGGTTTTCCCCGGGAGTGAACACTGAAGCTTTCTTT	18	-	-	TRBJ1-1	TRBV19
CASSSGGDEQYF	TGTGCCAGCAGCTCGGGAGGGGACGAGCAGTACTTC	12	TRBD2	-	TRBJ2-7	TRBV7-6
CAWERAGASNEQFF	TGTGCCTGGGAAAGAGCGGGAGCTAGCAATGAGCAGTTCTTC	14	TRBD2	-	TRBJ2-1	TRBV30
CASSAGRYEQFF	TGTGCCAGCAGCGCGGGCCGTTATGAGCAGTTCTTC	12	-	-	TRBJ2-1	TRBV7-9
CASATLGIAYEQYF	TGTGCCAGCGCGACTTTGGGTATAGCCTACGAGCAGTACTTC	14	-	-	TRBJ2-7	TRBV27
CASRRENSPGEQYF	TGTGCCAGCCGACGAGAGAATAGTCCAGGCGAGCAGTACTTC	14	-	-	TRBJ2-7	TRBV6-5
CASGLVGTGGPNEQFF	TGTGCTAGTGGTTTGGTAGGGACAGGGGGCCCGAATGAGCAGTTCTTC	16	TRBD1	-	TRBJ2-1	TRBV12-5
CASSGRGDTGELFF	TGTGCCAGCAGTGGGCGGGGGGACACCGGGGAGCTGTTTTTT	14	TRBD2	-	TRBJ2-2	TRBV6-1
CASSARTGLSVTEAFF	TGTGCCAGTAGTGCACGGACAGGGTTATCTGTTACTGAAGCTTTCTTT	16	TRBD1	-	TRBJ1-1	TRBV19
CASEGTADSNQPQHF	TGTGCCAGCGAGGGGACAGCGGATAGCAATCAGCCCCAGCATTTT	15	TRBD1	-	TRBJ1-5	TRBV6-1
CASIRDRDETQYF	TGTGCCAGCATTAGGGACAGGGATGAGACCCAGTACTTC	13	TRBD1	-	TRBJ2-5	TRBV2
CASSPPSAGGPTDTQYF	TGTGCCAGCAGTCCGCCCTCAGCGGGAGGGCCGACAGATACGCAGTATTTT	17	TRBD2	once	TRBJ2-3	TRBV7-9
CASSIYGQIYNEQFF	TGTGCCAGTAGTATATACGGACAAATCTACAATGAGCAGTTCTTC	15	-	-	TRBJ2-1	TRBV19
CASSYGGAGYTF	TGTGCCAGCAGTTACGGGGGGGCTGGCTACACCTTC	12	-	-	TRBJ1-2	TRBV6-5
CASSAHLAGGPDEQFF	TGTGCCAGCAGCGCACATCTAGCGGGAGGGCCTGATGAGCAGTTCTTC	16	TRBD2	-	TRBJ2-1	TRBV4-2
CAWEAGSGANVLTF	TGTGCCTGGGAGGCTGGGTCAGGGGCCAACGTCCTGACTTTC	14	-	-	TRBJ2-6	TRBV30
CATSDRGTSTDTQYF	TGCGCCACTTCAGACAGGGGAACTAGCACAGATACGCAGTATTTT	15	TRBD1	-	TRBJ2-3	TRBV10-2
CASSYAGGGGEKLFF	TGTGCCAGCAGTTACGCCGGGGGAGGAGGGGAAAAACTGTTTTTT	15	-	-	TRBJ1-4	TRBV6-5
CASSLGWGGWETQYF	TGTGCCAGCAGCTTAGGTTGGGGCGGCTGGGAGACCCAGTACTTC	15	-	-	TRBJ2-5	TRBV11-3
CAWSSRVGQPQHF	TGTGCCTGGAGTTCCCGGGTCGGCCAGCCCCAGCATTTT	13	-	-	TRBJ1-5	TRBV30
CASSLTGGSNYGYTF	TGTGCCAGCAGCCTAACAGGGGGCTCTAACTATGGCTACACCTTC	15	TRBD1	-	TRBJ1-2	TRBV5-5
CASSLTGERVYGYTF	TGTGCCAGCAGCTTGACAGGGGAAAGAGTCTATGGCTACACCTTC	15	TRBD1	-	TRBJ1-2	TRBV7-8
CASSPRDREDEQYF	TGTGCCAGCAGCCCCCGGGACAGGGAGGACGAGCAGTACTTC	14	TRBD1	-	TRBJ2-7	TRBV7-9
CAWTPGTGELFF	TGTGCCTGGACCCCAGGGACCGGGGAGCTGTTTTTT	12	-	-	TRBJ2-2	TRBV30
CASSVGAGTISYEQYF	TGTGCCAGCAGCGTAGGTGCCGGGACTATCTCCTACGAGCAGTACTTC	16	TRBD2	-	TRBJ2-7	TRBV9